These 21 T cell receptor beta chains came from one sample sequenced in a study of CD8 T cells in ankylosing spondylitis. Findings of the study overall: It appeared that ankylosing spondylitis blood was characterized by a TCR beta motif of several highly homologous variants.

TCRdb recomputed calls from the 5' RACE reads with MiXCR, one row per CDR3 protein. The sample includes around 490,000 distinct CDR3 sequences, roughly 5.2% of them seen just once. Their antigens are not known. Sequenced material: blood, either unsorted or a sorted T cell fraction (not recorded which). These receptors originate from a male donor with ankylosing spondylitis.

This clonotype was recorded a few times. The chain is built from TRBV4-2 and TRBJ2-7; 8 bases align to TRBD2. CDR1 LGHNA and CDR2 YNFKEQ come from the germline V gene. V lost 1 base and J lost 1; bases outside the gene matches: 3. This CDR3 region has 15 residues. The CDR3 coding sequence is TGTGCCAGCAGCCAAGCAGCGGGAGTATCCTACGAGCAGTACTTC. This sequence encodes CASSQAAGVSYEQYF.

The sample holds many counts of this clonotype. This chain uses TRBV20-1 with TRBJ1-5, with unresolved D. CDR1 DFQATT and CDR2 SNEGSKA come from the germline V gene (reference sequence). The germline V and J ends were trimmed by 5 bases and 3 bases, with 14 bases remaining between them. This CDR3 contains 14 residues. CDR3 DNA sequence: TGCAGTGCTCCTCCCATCACCCTCAATCAGCCCCAGCATTTT. It yields the protein CSAPPITLNQPQHF.

This clonotype was observed a handful of times. This rearrangement joins TRBV29-1 to TRBJ2-1; 10 positions match TRBD2. The V gene's germline CDR1 is SQVTM and CDR2 ANQGSEA. Unmatched junction bases numbered 12, after V lost 1 base and J lost 6 bases. The CDR3 contains 17 residues. CDR3 sequence: CSVEGIRGLADANEQFF. In DNA form, the CDR3 reads TGCAGCGTTGAAGGTATTCGTGGACTAGCGGACGCCAATGAGCAGTTCTTC.

V gene TRBV4-2 combines with J gene TRBJ2-1; tentatively, D is TRBD1 or TRBD2 (5 bases each). Between the trimmed V and J ends, which lost 5 bases and 9 bases, there was a span of 17 bases. Looked up from germline, CDR1 is LGHNA and CDR2 is YNFKEQ. This CDR3 has 14 residues. The CDR3 DNA reads TGTGCCAGCAGCGAAAGCGCAACCGGGACTGAGCAGTTCTTC. It specifies CASSESATGTEQFF.

This clonotype was observed many times. The chain recombines TRBV5-1 with TRBJ2-5, with 9 bases lining up with TRBD2. Germline V CDR1 and CDR2: SGHRS, YFSETQ. V lost 0 bases and J lost 5; bases outside the gene matches: 8. This CDR3 contains 16 residues. The CDR3 DNA reads as TGCGCCAGCAGCTTGGCACTAGCGGGTAGCGGTGAGACCCAGTACTTC. It translates to CASSLALAGSGETQYF. The whole variable domain, filled in from reference TRBV5-1 and TRBJ2-5, reads KAGVTQTPRYLIKTRGQQVTLSCSPISGHRSVSWYQQTPGQGLQFLFEYFSETQRNKGNFPGRFSGRQFSNSRSEMNVSTLELGDSALYLCASSLALAGSGETQYFGPGTRLLVL.

This clonotype came up a few times. The chain combines TRBV28 with TRBJ2-7; the D is unclear. This CDR3 has 21 amino acids. Germline V gene lookup returns CDR1 MDHEN and CDR2 SYDVKM. V was clipped by 4 bases and J by 0 bases, with 31 bases between them. The CDR3 loop reads CASSSDPPSSQTRKSSYEQYF. CDR3 in DNA: TGTGCCAGCAGTTCGGATCCACCCTCGTCCCAAACGCGCAAGAGCTCCTACGAGCAGTACTTC.

The CDR3 region is CASSLGFSGTTIYF. The CDR3 DNA is TGTGCCAGCAGCTTAGGGTTCAGCGGGACCACCATATATTTT. The V and J genes are TRBV7-9 and TRBJ1-3, with D perhaps matching TRBD1 (5 bases). Trimming took off 1 base at V and 9 bases at J, with 13 bases between the two ends. Germline loops: CDR1 SEHNR, CDR2 FQNEAQ (reference sequence). The CDR3 contains 14 residues.

This clonotype was seen repeatedly, ten times or more. The gene calls are TRBV20-1 and TRBJ2-7; TRBD1 matches 7 bases. CDR3 length: 14 residues. The J segment lost 2 bases and the V segment lost 2 bases, leaving 6 bases of the junction unmatched. Germline CDR1 and CDR2: DFQATT and SNEGSKA (reference sequence). CDR3 residues: CSARHRDRTYEQYF. CDR3 bases: TGCAGTGCTAGACACCGGGACAGAACCTACGAGCAGTACTTC.

This clonotype has at least ten counts. This chain uses TRBV4-3 with TRBJ1-2; perhaps TRBD1 as D (5 bases). In germline, CDR1 is LGHNA, CDR2 YSLEER. V was clipped by 1 base and J by 8 bases, with 20 bases between them. The CDR3 length is 16 residues. The CDR3 nucleotides are TGCGCCAGCAGCCAAGCCTACCGAGGAGGGGCAGAGGGCTACACCTTC. It encodes CASSQAYRGGAEGYTF.

There are many counts of this clonotype. The chain links TRBV29-1 to TRBJ1-1; D gene unclear. Germline loops: CDR1 SQVTM, CDR2 ANQGSEA. The CDR3 consists of 15 residues. V was trimmed by 3 bases and J by 5 bases, leaving 19 bases between them. The CDR3 region is CSVDRPGRSWTEAFF. The CDR3 DNA reads as TGCAGCGTTGACCGTCCCGGGAGGTCCTGGACTGAAGCTTTCTTT.

This clonotype was picked up many times. The V call is TRBV11-1, the J call TRBJ2-1; 7 bases match TRBD2. The CDR3 runs to 15 residues. The germline gives CDR1 SGHAT, CDR2 FQDESV (reference sequence). The V segment lost 5 bases and the J segment 4 bases; nucleotides outside the gene matches: 8. CDR3 in DNA: TGTGCCAGCAGCCCAACCCTAGCGGAATACAATGAGCAGTTCTTC. Translated: CASSPTLAEYNEQFF.

The sample holds many counts of this clonotype. The chain links TRBV9 to TRBJ1-6, with TRBD1 matching 9 bases. CDR3 length: 17 residues. Germline CDR1 SGDLS, CDR2 YYNGEE. V lost 0 bases to trimming and J lost 3 bases; unmatched junction nucleotides: 4. CDR3 in amino acids: CASSVGGTGHYNSPLHF. The DNA of the CDR3 is TGTGCCAGCAGCGTAGGCGGGACAGGGCACTATAATTCACCCCTCCACTTT.

This clonotype was observed many times. The chain carries TRBV7-9 and TRBJ1-5; a possible D gene is TRBD1 (5 bases). This CDR3 is 15 amino acids long. The V end lost 5 bases, the J end lost 0 bases, and 11 bases lay between the germline ends. CDR1 is SEHNR and CDR2 is FQNEAQ in the germline V gene (reference sequence). CDR3 bases: TGTGCCAGCAGCCCAAGCGGGGCTAGCAATCAGCCCCAGCATTTT. Translation gives CASSPSGASNQPQHF. The full variable domain, rest sourced from reference TRBV7-9 and TRBJ1-5, is DTGVSQNPRHKITKRGQNVTFRCDPISEHNRLYWYRQTLGQGPEFLTYFQNEAQLEKSRLLSDRFSAERPKGSFSTLEIQRTEQGDSAMYLCASSPSGASNQPQHFGDGTRLSIL.

This clonotype was observed many times. The chain recombines TRBV27 with TRBJ1-1, with TRBD1 identical over 7 bases. CDR1 and CDR2 (germline): MNHEY, SMNVEV (reference sequence). V shed 7 bases and J 3 bases; nucleotides not matched to a gene: 8. The CDR3 contains 14 residues. The CDR3 reads CASIRDRADTEAFF. As DNA, the CDR3 is TGTGCCAGCATCAGAGACAGGGCGGACACTGAAGCTTTCTTT.

This clonotype was seen ten or more times. The chain carries TRBV5-5 and TRBJ2-7; D is uncertain. CDR3 size: 14 residues. CDR1 is SGHKS and CDR2 is YYEKEE in the germline V gene (reference sequence). V was shortened by 0 bases and J by 3 bases, with 10 bases between the two germline ends. This chain's CDR3 is CASSLDRANYEQYF. The DNA of the CDR3 is TGTGCCAGCAGCTTGGACCGGGCTAACTACGAGCAGTACTTC.

The sample holds many counts of this clonotype. The chain has TRBV7-9 and TRBJ1-2, with TRBD1 identical over 9 bases. The CDR3 consists of 15 residues. Germline V gives CDR1 SEHNR, CDR2 FQNEAQ (reference sequence). Losses at the gene ends were 7 bases for V and 4 bases for J; bases not matched to a gene: 10. The CDR3 coding sequence is TGTGCCAGCACCCTGTTTGGGACAGGGTCCTATGGCTACACCTTC. Translation gives CASTLFGTGSYGYTF. Combining the CDR3 with reference TRBV7-9 and TRBJ1-2 gives the whole variable domain DTGVSQNPRHKITKRGQNVTFRCDPISEHNRLYWYRQTLGQGPEFLTYFQNEAQLEKSRLLSDRFSAERPKGSFSTLEIQRTEQGDSAMYLCASTLFGTGSYGYTFGSGTRLTVV.

The J gene is TRBJ1-5, the V gene TRBV27; 11 positions agree with TRBD1. With V trimmed by 5 bases and J by 11 bases, 8 bases remained unmatched. Germline CDR1 reads MNHEY; CDR2 reads SMNVEV (reference sequence). CDR3 size: 14 residues. The CDR3 loop is CASSLRTGGESQHF. DNA for the CDR3: TGTGCCAGCAGTCTACGGACAGGGGGCGAGTCCCAGCATTTT.

The rearrangement joins TRBV19 to TRBJ1-1; perhaps TRBD1 as D (5 bases). Germline-derived CDR1 and CDR2 are LNHDA and SQIVND (reference sequence). The CDR3 has 16 amino acids. Trimming took 4 bases from V and 1 from J, leaving 16 bases between them. CDR3 residues: CASSTGAGGTNTEAFF. Here the CDR3 DNA reads TGTGCCAGTAGTACAGGAGCGGGGGGAACGAACACTGAAGCTTTCTTT.

The CDR3 is CASSLRTGGETQYF. CDR3 bases: TGTGCCAGCAGCCTCCGGACAGGGGGCGAGACCCAGTACTTC. The rearrangement uses TRBV7-2 and TRBJ2-5; 11 nucleotides line up with TRBD1. V was clipped by 5 bases and J by 5 bases; unmatched bases: 4. Germline V CDR1 and CDR2: SGHTA, FQGNSA. The CDR3 has 14 amino acids.

The gene calls are TRBV4-1 and TRBJ2-3; TRBD1 matches at 9 bases. This CDR3 comprises 15 residues. CDR1 and CDR2 from the germline V gene are MGHRA and YSYEKL. V shed 5 bases, J shed 3 bases, and the junction held 6 bases outside the gene matches. The CDR3 reads CASSMGQGYTDTQYF. DNA for the CDR3: TGCGCCAGCAGCATGGGACAGGGCTATACAGATACGCAGTATTTT.

This clonotype showed up many times. The genes are TRBV18 and TRBJ2-3; 7 bases match TRBD2. V lost 0 bases, J lost 1 base, and 4 bases stayed unmatched. Looked up from germline, CDR1 is KGHSH and CDR2 is LQKENI. This CDR3 is built from 16 residues. DNA of the CDR3: TGTGCCAGCTCACCACCGACTAGCAGAGGCACAGATACGCAGTATTTT. Amino acids: CASSPPTSRGTDTQYF.